This T cell receptor (beta chain) was retrieved from a study of blood T cell repertoires in COVID-19. Per the authors' pipeline: Scientists estimated how many nucleated cells there were by amplifying reference gene primers. Here immunoSEQ multiplex PCR was the method, and the copy in TCRdb shows in-frame clones only, minus some. The V and J calls and clone size were taken over from that table, and D and trimming were inferred from the DNA. The sample lists 200,000 to 300,000 clones, 86% occurring once. The CDR3 length is 16 residues. V shed 2 bases and J shed 4 bases, with 17 bases lying between them. In germline, CDR1 is MDHEN, CDR2 SYDVKM.

The receptor was isolated from a woman at least 80 years old with COVID-19, enrolled during active disease. The chain combines TRBV28 with TRBJ2-5; TRBD2 is a possible D gene (7 bases). The sequencing sample was made of peripheral blood. CDR3 sequence (DNA): TGTGCCAGCAGTTTACGGTTTGGGGGGGGCAGAGAGACCCAGTACTTC. Amino acid sequence: CASSLRFGGGRETQYF.